These T cell receptor beta chains were read from a single sample in a study of T cells in Graves' hyperthyroidism and ophthalmopathy. TCRdb re-analysed the multiplex PCR reads in MiXCR, keeping a single row per CDR3 protein. The sample yields about 580,000 distinct CDR3 sequences, around 46% seen once. Sequenced material: peripheral blood or thyroid tissue (not recorded which). These receptors all stem from a woman between 18 and 29 years old with Graves' hyperthyroidism. Each CDR3 is given with its conserved first and last residue. D genes are given only for firm matches. Clone sizes are given selectively: once, few, many, or a class where the clone is expanded.

J gene: TRBJ2-1; clone size: many; D gene: TRBD2; V gene: TRBV10-3; CDR3 protein: CAIAGGHNEQFF; CDR3 DNA: TGTGCCATCGCGGGAGGTCACAATGAGCAGTTCTTC
J gene: TRBJ1-2; clone size: many; D gene: NA; V gene: TRBV12-3/TRBV12-4; CDR3 protein: CASSLGLGYTF; CDR3 DNA: TGTGCCAGCAGTTTAGGGCTTGGCTACACCTTC
J gene: TRBJ2-5; clone size: many; D gene: NA; V gene: TRBV27; CDR3 protein: CASSSPLQETQYF; CDR3 DNA: TGTGCCAGCAGTTCGCCGCTACAAGAGACCCAGTACTTC
J gene: TRBJ1-5; clone size: NA; D gene: NA; V gene: TRBV24-1; CDR3 protein: CATSDELAGTGNEHF; CDR3 DNA: TGTGCCACCAGTGATGAGCTAGCGGGAACGGGTAATGAGCATTTT
J gene: TRBJ1-2; clone size: many; D gene: NA; V gene: TRBV20-1; CDR3 protein: CSPRELMGKNGYTF; CDR3 DNA: TGCAGTCCCCGCGAGCTTATGGGGAAGAATGGCTACACCTTC
J gene: TRBJ1-2; clone size: many; D gene: TRBD1; V gene: TRBV28; CDR3 protein: CASSETGLGYGYTF; CDR3 DNA: TGTGCCAGCAGTGAGACAGGGCTAGGCTATGGCTACACCTTC
J gene: TRBJ2-7; clone size: NA; D gene: TRBD2; V gene: TRBV24-1; CDR3 protein: CATSDLGGRADNEQYF; CDR3 DNA: TGTGCCACCAGTGATTTAGGTGGGAGGGCCGACAATGAGCAGTACTTC
J gene: TRBJ1-4; clone size: NA; D gene: NA; V gene: TRBV2; CDR3 protein: CASSGGIDSPREKLFF; CDR3 DNA: TGTGCCAGCAGTGGGGGGATCGACAGCCCCAGGGAAAAACTGTTTTTT
J gene: TRBJ2-6; clone size: many; D gene: TRBD1; V gene: TRBV5-1; CDR3 protein: CASRQTGSSGANVLTF; CDR3 DNA: TGCGCCAGCAGGCAGACAGGGAGCTCTGGGGCCAACGTCCTGACTTTC
J gene: TRBJ1-2; clone size: many; D gene: NA; V gene: TRBV4-1; CDR3 protein: CASSLGSTLTGYGYTF; CDR3 DNA: TGCGCCAGCAGCCTAGGGTCTACTCTTACGGGCTATGGCTACACCTTC
J gene: TRBJ2-7; clone size: NA; D gene: NA; V gene: TRBV20-1; CDR3 protein: CSAIRNGGEQYF; CDR3 DNA: TGCAGTGCTATTCGTAACGGGGGCGAGCAGTACTTC
J gene: TRBJ2-1; clone size: few; D gene: NA; V gene: TRBV4-2; CDR3 protein: CASSEAGVRANEQFF; CDR3 DNA: TGTGCCAGCAGTGAAGCCGGTGTGAGGGCCAATGAGCAGTTCTTC
J gene: TRBJ1-2; clone size: NA; D gene: NA; V gene: TRBV4-1; CDR3 protein: CASSQDAIGYYGHTF; CDR3 DNA: TGCGCCAGCAGCCAAGACGCCATTGGGTACTATGGCCACACCTTC
J gene: TRBJ2-7; clone size: many; D gene: TRBD2; V gene: TRBV4-2; CDR3 protein: CASSQLSGSGYEQYF; CDR3 DNA: TGTGCCAGCAGCCAACTAAGCGGGAGTGGCTACGAGCAGTACTTC
J gene: TRBJ2-5; clone size: NA; D gene: NA; V gene: TRBV10-3; CDR3 protein: CANTLGGDGLGTQYF; CDR3 DNA: TGTGCCAACACCCTAGGGGGGGACGGCTTAGGAACCCAGTACTTC
J gene: TRBJ2-2; clone size: few; D gene: NA; V gene: TRBV28; CDR3 protein: CASSFGLMNTGELFF; CDR3 DNA: TGTGCCAGCAGTTTCGGCCTTATGAACACCGGGGAGCTGTTTTTT
J gene: TRBJ1-1; clone size: many; D gene: NA; V gene: TRBV7-3; CDR3 protein: CASSSQDTEAFF; CDR3 DNA: TGTGCCAGCAGCTCACAAGACACTGAAGCTTTCTTT
J gene: TRBJ2-5; clone size: NA; D gene: TRBD2; V gene: TRBV27; CDR3 protein: CTSSVVGRAAGAQYF; CDR3 DNA: TGTACCAGCAGTGTAGTCGGGAGGGCGGCAGGGGCCCAGTACTTC
J gene: TRBJ1-3; clone size: NA; D gene: NA; V gene: TRBV2; CDR3 protein: CASKPQGNTIYF; CDR3 DNA: TGTGCCAGCAAGCCTCAGGGAAACACCATATATTTT
J gene: TRBJ2-7; clone size: many; D gene: NA; V gene: TRBV13; CDR3 protein: CASSFAPRAFKDYEQYF; CDR3 DNA: TGTGCCAGCAGCTTTGCGCCCCGGGCTTTTAAGGACTACGAGCAGTACTTC
J gene: TRBJ2-7; clone size: few; D gene: TRBD1; V gene: TRBV29-1; CDR3 protein: CSVEGTGVHEQYF; CDR3 DNA: TGCAGCGTTGAAGGAACAGGGGTCCACGAGCAGTACTTC
J gene: TRBJ2-7; clone size: NA; D gene: NA; V gene: TRBV24-1; CDR3 protein: CATRATGVTYEQYF; CDR3 DNA: TGTGCCACCAGGGCCACGGGGGTGACCTACGAGCAGTACTTC
J gene: TRBJ2-7; clone size: NA; D gene: NA; V gene: TRBV7-3; CDR3 protein: CASRQRDTREEQYF; CDR3 DNA: TGCGCCAGCAGGCAACGGGACACCAGAGAGGAGCAGTACTTC
J gene: TRBJ2-1; clone size: NA; D gene: NA; V gene: TRBV2; CDR3 protein: CASSPVAVYNEQFF; CDR3 DNA: TGTGCCAGCAGTCCGGTAGCGGTCTACAATGAGCAGTTCTTC
J gene: TRBJ1-5; clone size: NA; D gene: NA; V gene: TRBV6-1; CDR3 protein: CASSNRGHFNQPQHF; CDR3 DNA: TGTGCCAGCAGCAACCGTGGACATTTCAATCAGCCCCAGCATTTT
J gene: TRBJ1-2; clone size: many; D gene: NA; V gene: TRBV9; CDR3 protein: CASTSGKYGYTF; CDR3 DNA: TGTGCCAGCACCTCAGGGAAATATGGCTACACCTTC
J gene: TRBJ1-1; clone size: NA; D gene: TRBD1; V gene: TRBV20-1; CDR3 protein: CSAIGQGASTEAFF; CDR3 DNA: TGCAGTGCTATCGGACAGGGGGCTAGCACTGAAGCTTTCTTT
J gene: TRBJ1-1; clone size: NA; D gene: NA; V gene: TRBV12-3/TRBV12-4; CDR3 protein: CASSTGTPETEAFF; CDR3 DNA: TGTGCCAGCAGTACCGGGACCCCAGAGACTGAAGCTTTCTTT
J gene: TRBJ1-2; clone size: NA; D gene: NA; V gene: TRBV2; CDR3 protein: CASTAGYHGYTF; CDR3 DNA: TGTGCCAGCACGGCAGGGTATCATGGCTACACCTTC
J gene: TRBJ1-2; clone size: many; D gene: NA; V gene: TRBV20-1; CDR3 protein: CSARSLYSYGYTF; CDR3 DNA: TGCAGTGCAAGGTCACTTTATTCCTATGGCTACACCTTC
J gene: TRBJ1-1; clone size: NA; D gene: NA; V gene: TRBV28; CDR3 protein: CASSFGSDRTTEAFF; CDR3 DNA: TGTGCCAGCAGTTTTGGGTCTGACAGGACCACTGAAGCTTTCTTT
J gene: TRBJ1-5; clone size: NA; D gene: NA; V gene: TRBV7-9; CDR3 protein: CASSATGYNQPQHF; CDR3 DNA: TGTGCCAGCAGCGCCACAGGGTACAATCAGCCCCAGCATTTT
J gene: TRBJ2-7; clone size: NA; D gene: NA; V gene: TRBV12-3/TRBV12-4; CDR3 protein: CASSSLGGAEYF; CDR3 DNA: TGTGCCAGCTCGTCCCTGGGCGGGGCGGAGTACTTC
J gene: TRBJ2-4; clone size: NA; D gene: NA; V gene: TRBV13; CDR3 protein: CASSLGKAHNGWDIQYF; CDR3 DNA: TGTGCCAGCAGCTTAGGCAAGGCTCACAACGGGTGGGACATTCAGTACTTC
J gene: TRBJ1-5; clone size: many; D gene: NA; V gene: TRBV7-2; CDR3 protein: CASSLAGANNQPQHF; CDR3 DNA: TGTGCCAGCAGCTTAGCTGGGGCAAACAATCAGCCCCAGCATTTT
J gene: TRBJ1-1; clone size: few; D gene: TRBD1; V gene: TRBV7-9; CDR3 protein: CASSYVTGANTEAFF; CDR3 DNA: TGTGCCAGCAGCTATGTGACAGGGGCGAACACTGAAGCTTTCTTT
J gene: TRBJ1-4; clone size: NA; D gene: NA; V gene: TRBV20-1; CDR3 protein: CSALLEGVGEKLFF; CDR3 DNA: TGCAGTGCATTACTGGAAGGGGTGGGAGAAAAACTGTTTTTT
J gene: TRBJ1-1; clone size: NA; D gene: NA; V gene: TRBV29-1; CDR3 protein: CSVPSDRGNTEAFF; CDR3 DNA: TGCAGCGTCCCTTCGGACAGAGGGAACACTGAAGCTTTCTTT
J gene: TRBJ1-2; clone size: many; D gene: NA; V gene: TRBV2; CDR3 protein: CASSQVDGYTF; CDR3 DNA: TGTGCCAGCAGCCAGGTAGATGGCTACACCTTC
J gene: TRBJ2-5; clone size: NA; D gene: NA; V gene: TRBV12-3/TRBV12-4; CDR3 protein: CASSRLIAQETQYF; CDR3 DNA: TGTGCCAGCAGTAGACTGATAGCCCAAGAGACCCAGTACTTC
J gene: TRBJ1-1; clone size: many; D gene: NA; V gene: TRBV5-5; CDR3 protein: CASTLRTLDTEAFF; CDR3 DNA: TGTGCCAGCACCCTCAGGACGCTAGACACTGAAGCTTTCTTT
J gene: TRBJ1-2; clone size: many; D gene: NA; V gene: TRBV7-9; CDR3 protein: CASSFLQSNYGYTF; CDR3 DNA: TGTGCCAGCAGCTTCCTACAGAGTAACTATGGCTACACCTTC
J gene: TRBJ1-1; clone size: NA; D gene: NA; V gene: TRBV18; CDR3 protein: CASSPRVRNTEAFF; CDR3 DNA: TGTGCCAGCTCACCGAGGGTCCGGAACACTGAAGCTTTCTTT
J gene: TRBJ2-1; clone size: NA; D gene: TRBD2; V gene: TRBV9; CDR3 protein: CASSRVPTLAGDNEQFF; CDR3 DNA: TGTGCCAGCAGCCGAGTCCCGACCCTAGCGGGTGACAATGAGCAGTTCTTC
J gene: TRBJ1-3; clone size: NA; D gene: NA; V gene: TRBV20-1; CDR3 protein: CSARSGRDGGSGNTIYF; CDR3 DNA: TGCAGTGCTAGAAGCGGGAGGGACGGGGGCTCTGGAAACACCATATATTTT
J gene: TRBJ1-4; clone size: NA; D gene: NA; V gene: TRBV4-2; CDR3 protein: CASSHATGTIIPNEKLFF; CDR3 DNA: TGTGCCAGCAGCCATGCAACCGGGACAATCATTCCTAATGAAAAACTGTTTTTT
J gene: TRBJ1-2; clone size: many; D gene: NA; V gene: TRBV7-9; CDR3 protein: CASSWGHSSYGYTF; CDR3 DNA: TGTGCCAGCAGCTGGGGGCACAGCAGCTATGGCTACACCTTC
J gene: TRBJ2-5; clone size: NA; D gene: NA; V gene: TRBV2; CDR3 protein: CASREVAGGETQYF; CDR3 DNA: TGTGCCAGCAGAGAGGTTGCGGGTGGGGAGACCCAGTACTTC
J gene: TRBJ1-1; clone size: many; D gene: NA; V gene: TRBV18; CDR3 protein: CASSPRGGDAFF; CDR3 DNA: TGTGCCAGCTCACCAAGGGGGGGCGATGCTTTCTTT
J gene: TRBJ1-2; clone size: NA; D gene: NA; V gene: TRBV2; CDR3 protein: CASRNQGGYTF; CDR3 DNA: TGTGCCAGCAGGAACCAGGGGGGCTACACCTTC
J gene: TRBJ2-7; clone size: once; D gene: NA; V gene: TRBV6-5; CDR3 protein: CASSYLASCEQYF; CDR3 DNA: TGTGCCAGCAGTTACTTGGCCTCCTGCGAGCAGTACTTC
J gene: TRBJ2-1; clone size: NA; D gene: NA; V gene: TRBV7-9; CDR3 protein: CASTRDLHYNEQFF; CDR3 DNA: TGTGCCAGCACTCGCGACCTCCACTACAATGAGCAGTTCTTC
J gene: TRBJ1-6; clone size: many; D gene: NA; V gene: TRBV5-4; CDR3 protein: CASSRVGGDNSPLHF; CDR3 DNA: TGTGCCAGCAGCCGGGTCGGCGGTGATAATTCACCCCTCCACTTT
J gene: TRBJ1-4; clone size: many; D gene: NA; V gene: TRBV19; CDR3 protein: CASRIRGTRPSEKLFF; CDR3 DNA: TGTGCCAGTAGGATACGAGGTACAAGGCCTTCTGAAAAACTGTTTTTT
J gene: TRBJ2-5; clone size: few; D gene: TRBD2; V gene: TRBV3-1; CDR3 protein: CASSQGGGQYF; CDR3 DNA: TGTGCCAGCAGCCAAGGGGGGGGGCAGTACTTC
J gene: TRBJ1-6; clone size: NA; D gene: TRBD1; V gene: TRBV7-8; CDR3 protein: CASSLYPGQGDYNSPLHF; CDR3 DNA: TGTGCCAGCAGCTTATATCCCGGACAGGGCGACTATAATTCACCCCTCCACTTT
J gene: TRBJ1-2; clone size: NA; D gene: TRBD1; V gene: TRBV24-1; CDR3 protein: CATSSQYDRAPNYGYTF; CDR3 DNA: TGTGCCACCAGCAGCCAGTATGACAGGGCTCCTAACTATGGCTACACCTTC
J gene: TRBJ1-2; clone size: many; D gene: TRBD1; V gene: TRBV20-1; CDR3 protein: CSARDWTGGDDGYTF; CDR3 DNA: TGCAGTGCTAGAGATTGGACAGGGGGAGATGATGGCTACACCTTC